The clone carrying this T cell receptor beta chain was seen once. In the original processing: Amplification from reference gene primers served as the basis for estimated nucleated cell counts. Data came from immunoSEQ multiplex PCR; TCRdb stores just in-frame clones and leaves some out. V and J calls and clone size follow that table, whereas D and trimming were derived from the DNA. The sample includes fewer than 120,000 clones, nearly 90% of them seen just once. The sample comes from a study of blood T cell repertoires in COVID-19. Study-wide context: COVID-19 samples, acute and convalescent, were from the United States, Italy and Spain. Nucleic acid was either cDNA or gDNA, and it came from T cells, B-cell-depleted T cells, or PBMCs.

With 5 bases clipped from V and 3 bases from J, the junction kept 7 bases outside the gene matches. The CDR3 sequence is 14 residues long. CDR1 is SEHNR and CDR2 is FQNEAQ in the germline V gene (reference sequence). This TCR was sampled from a human donor in a cohort sampled during active COVID-19. The sequenced material came from peripheral blood. The V gene is TRBV7-9, the J gene TRBJ2-7, with TRBD1 matching 7 bases. CDR3 amino acids: CASSVDRVLYEQYF. The CDR3 DNA follows: TGTGCCAGCAGCGTCGACAGGGTGCTCTACGAGCAGTACTTC.